The 12 T cell receptor beta chains in this list originate from one sample, sequenced in a study of immune evolution from preneoplasia to lung adenocarcinoma. Some clones are missing from TCRdb's copy, which holds only in-frame ones; the method was immunoSEQ multiplex PCR. The sample consists of several thousand clones, 75% to 85% of them appearing once. The sample comprised FFPE invasive lung adenocarcinoma tissue. The receptors originated from a person aged 45 to 60 with lung adenocarcinoma.

The chain employs TRBV5-6 and TRBJ2-5, with D perhaps being TRBD1 or TRBD2 (5 bases each). V lost 0 bases, J lost 3 bases, and 12 bases lay in between. Germline CDR1 is SGHDT and CDR2 is YYEEEE. The CDR3 is 15 amino acids. The CDR3 DNA is TGTGCCAGCAGCTTGGGGTCCGGGACGGAAGAGACCCAGTACTTC. It translates to CASSLGSGTEETQYF. The full variable domain, rest sourced from reference TRBV5-6 and TRBJ2-5, is DAGVTQSPTHLIKTRGQQVTLRCSPKSGHDTVSWYQQALGQGPQFIFQYYEEEERQRGNFPDRFSGHQFPNYSSELNVNALLLGDSALYLCASSLGSGTEETQYFGPGTRLLVL.

The V and J genes are TRBV6-4 and TRBJ2-4; D might be TRBD2 (5 bases). The V gene lost 3 bases and the J gene lost 7 bases, with 13 bases spanning the gap. The CDR3 has 14 residues. Germline CDR1 MRHNA, CDR2 SNTAGT. As DNA, the CDR3 is TGTGCCAGCAGTGAAAGTCCGTCGGGGAACATTCAGTACTTC. Translating it yields CASSESPSGNIQYF.

V gene TRBV7-9 combines with J gene TRBJ1-4, with D perhaps TRBD1 (6 bases). Trimming cost V 7 bases and J 4 bases, with 16 bases left between them. The CDR3 length is 15 residues. The germline V gene has CDR1 SEHNR and CDR2 FQNEAQ (reference sequence). The CDR3 reads CASTPRGGINEKLFF. CDR3 DNA: TGTGCCAGCACCCCCAGAGGGGGTATTAATGAAAAACTGTTTTTT.

This chain connects TRBV4-1 to TRBJ1-2; no reliable D call. Germline assignment: CDR1 MGHRA and CDR2 YSYEKL. The V gene lost 1 base and the J gene lost 7 bases, with 10 bases spanning the gap. This CDR3 region has 13 residues. CDR3 protein: CASSQAGYSGYTF. The CDR3 DNA reads TGCGCCAGCAGCCAAGCAGGTTACAGTGGCTACACCTTC.

The chain carries TRBV5-6 and TRBJ2-7; 11 nucleotides line up with TRBD2. V was pared by 7 bases and J by 3 bases, with 9 bases of the junction left unmatched. The CDR3 extends over 15 amino acids. Germline CDR1 and CDR2: SGHDT and YYEEEE. The CDR3 is CASYRTSGSIYEQYF. For the CDR3, the DNA is TGTGCCAGCTATCGGACTAGCGGGTCAATCTACGAGCAGTACTTC.

The chain has TRBV5-1 and TRBJ2-5, with 11 bases lining up with TRBD1. V lost 9 bases, J lost 5 bases, and 12 bases stayed unmatched. The CDR3 length is 15 residues. From germline, CDR1 is SGHRS and CDR2 YFSETQ. CDR3 in DNA: TGCGCCACCGGGACAGGGGGACCTCCCCGGGAGACCCAGTACTTC. Translation: CATGTGGPPRETQYF.

The chain links TRBV21-1 to TRBJ2-7; the table's TRBD2 call for D was not verified on the DNA. TRBV21-1 is given as a pseudogene. The length of the CDR3 is 13 residues. The CDR3 here is CASSKLAGYEQYF. The DNA of the CDR3 is TGTGCCAGCAGCAAACTAGCGGGATACGAGCAGTACTTC.

The chain combines TRBV27 with TRBJ2-7, with TRBD2 matching 8 bases. This CDR3 is built from 13 residues. Trimming removed 6 bases from V and 4 bases from J; junction bases left unmatched: 5. CDR1 is MNHEY, CDR2 SMNVEV, per germline (reference sequence). The CDR3 coding sequence is TGTGCCAGCAGGTCGGGGGGGAGGTACGAGCAGTACTTC. Protein sequence: CASRSGGRYEQYF.

The V gene is TRBV10-1, the J gene TRBJ2-5; no firm D call. The CDR3 sequence is 14 residues long. Per germline, CDR1 WNHNN and CDR2 SYGVQD (reference sequence). V lost 0 bases to trimming and J lost 5 bases, with 10 bases between them. DNA for the CDR3: TGCGCCAGCAGTGAGTCGACTGGGATGGAGACCCAGTACTTC. Translating it yields CASSESTGMETQYF.

This sequence joins TRBV6-5 and TRBJ2-5; D remains unclear. Between the trimmed V and J ends, which lost 4 bases and 4 bases, there was a span of 4 bases. Per the germline V gene, CDR1 is MNHEY and CDR2 is SVGAGI. The CDR3 covers 11 residues. The CDR3 here is CASSSSETQYF. DNA of the CDR3: TGTGCCAGCAGTTCCTCAGAGACCCAGTACTTC.

V gene TRBV28 combines with J gene TRBJ2-5; 10 nucleotides agree with TRBD1. Germline CDR1 MDHEN, CDR2 SYDVKM. J gave up 7 bases and V 6 bases, and 5 bases lay outside the gene matches. This CDR3 contains 13 residues. CDR3 region: CASRGTGVGTQYF. The CDR3 nucleotides read TGTGCCAGCAGGGGGACAGGGGTAGGGACCCAGTACTTC.

The chain is built from TRBV2 and TRBJ2-3; no firm D call. There are 15 residues in the CDR3. V lost 6 bases to trimming and J lost 2 bases, with 15 bases between them. Germline V gene sequence: CDR1 SNHLY, CDR2 FYNNEI. The CDR3 loop is CASRKTSTTTDTQYF. In DNA form, the CDR3 reads TGTGCCAGCAGAAAGACGTCGACGACCACAGATACGCAGTATTTT.